This T cell receptor beta chain was documented in a study of Graves' ophthalmopathy and Graves' hyperthyroidism. Overall study: Untreated patients at initial diagnosis provided peripheral blood.

The ends were cut back, 2 bases at V and 9 bases at J, with 12 bases in the middle. From germline, CDR1 is SGDLS and CDR2 YYNGEE. The CDR3 consists of 14 residues. A note on this clonotype: The antigen is undetermined.

Findings and caveats of the study: Researchers report that a 13-signature model separated ophthalmopathy from stable hyperthyroidism, posting about 90% sensitivity and less than 82% specificity.

Scientists amplified the TCR beta CDR3 regions from RNA transcripts. The first round was an RT-PCR with HTBI primers, and the second round was a multiplex PCR. MiXCR, applied by TCRdb to the multiplex PCR reads, yields one record per CDR3 protein. Of over 500,000 distinct CDR3 sequences listed, about a fifth are singletons. This sequence was found in a woman under 30 with stable Graves' hyperthyroidism. Some clones in this sample may be carry-over from other donors' samples. The sample was peripheral blood. This chain connects TRBV9 to TRBJ1-6; D perhaps matches TRBD1 (5 bases). Written as DNA, the CDR3 is TGTGCCAGCAGCGTCGCGGGGGAGAGTTCACCCCTCCACTTT. Its translation is CASSVAGESSPLHF.